The 19 T cell receptor beta chains presented below share a single source sample, sequenced in a study of blood T cells in healthy people across ages. Combining a sample-barcoded 5' primer with a J-beta primer mix, a second PCR ran for about 6 to 12 cycles. TCRdb re-analysed the 5' RACE reads in MiXCR, keeping a single row per CDR3 protein. In the table there are around 800,000 distinct CDR3 sequences, less than 80% of which are singletons. Sample: blood. The receptors shown here come from a man aged 25-40 years in good health.

The chain uses TRBV14 and TRBJ2-7; unclear D gene. The CDR3 has 13 residues. Trimming stripped 5 bases from V and 4 bases from J, with 12 bases between. The V gene's germline CDR1 is SGHDN and CDR2 FVKESK. CDR3 nucleotide sequence: TGTGCCAGCAGCTTTTTCGACCGATACGAGCAGTACTTC. Amino acid sequence: CASSFFDRYEQYF.

The V gene is TRBV12-3 or TRBV12-4, the J gene TRBJ1-2; D is possibly TRBD1 (5 bases). The V gene lost 5 bases and the J gene lost 8 bases, with 15 bases spanning the gap. The CDR3 has 13 residues. In DNA form, the CDR3 reads TGTGCCAGCAGTCCGGGACGCTTAGGGGGCTACACCTTC. Its translation is CASSPGRLGGYTF.

This clonotype appeared once. This rearrangement joins TRBV6-6 to TRBJ1-2; 7 nucleotides align to TRBD1. Germline lookup yields CDR1 MNHNY and CDR2 SVGAGI (reference sequence). V shed 6 bases and J 3 bases; nucleotides not matched to a gene: 7. The CDR3 is made up of 14 amino acids. The CDR3 DNA reads as TGTGCCAGCAGAACCACCAGGGGGGACTATGGCTACACCTTC. It specifies CASRTTRGDYGYTF.

The chain joins TRBV5-5 to TRBJ2-1, with 11 bases identical to TRBD2. This CDR3 region has 19 residues. V lost 0 bases, J lost 0 bases, and 8 bases stayed unmatched. Germline V CDR1 and CDR2: SGHKS, YYEKEE (reference sequence). CDR3 loop: CASSLGGILAGDSYNEQFF. Here the CDR3 DNA reads TGTGCCAGCAGCTTGGGGGGAATACTAGCGGGGGACTCCTACAATGAGCAGTTCTTC.

This clonotype has only one observation. The gene calls are TRBV7-8 and TRBJ2-5; D is ambiguous. The DNA end favors TRBJ2-7, so the J call may be wrong. Germline lookup yields CDR1 SGHVS and CDR2 FQNEAQ. The CDR3 has 13 residues. CDR3 DNA sequence: TGTGCCAGCAGCTCGCTTCGGGCAGACGAGCAGTACTTC. It specifies CASSSLRADEQYF.

To note about this clonotype: Since a much larger clone is just one base distant, this may be a read error. This rearrangement joins TRBV7-3 to TRBJ2-5; a possible D gene is TRBD2 (5 bases). CDR3 size: 11 residues. Trimming removed 4 bases from V and 11 bases from J, with 11 bases in between. Germline CDR1 reads SGHTA; CDR2 reads FQGTGA. This CDR3 reads CASSSQWEQYF. The CDR3 nucleotides are TGTGCCAGCAGCTCCCAATGGGAGCAGTACTTC.

This clonotype has only one observation. The rearrangement uses TRBV25-1 and TRBJ2-1, with no clear D. Germline lookup yields CDR1 MGHDK and CDR2 SYGVNS. Between the trimmed V and J ends, which lost 0 bases and 12 bases, there was a span of 9 bases. The CDR3 length is 12 residues. CDR3 coding DNA: TGTGCCAGCAGTGAATATGGCCGTCGGCAGTTCTTC. Its protein is CASSEYGRRQFF.

The J gene is TRBJ2-1, the V gene TRBV4-3, with D perhaps TRBD1 (5 bases). Germline CDR1 and CDR2: LGHNA and YSLEER. This CDR3 is built from 16 residues. Trimming cost V 0 bases and J 4 bases, with 13 bases left between them. In DNA, the CDR3 is TGCGCCAGCAGCCAAGATTTAGGGGAAGGATACAATGAGCAGTTCTTC. Protein: CASSQDLGEGYNEQFF.

The genes are TRBV11-3 and TRBJ2-5; 8 nucleotides align to TRBD1. Germline CDR1 is SGHNT and CDR2 is YENEEA. The CDR3 contains 17 residues. V was clipped by 5 bases and J by 2 bases; unmatched bases: 13. CDR3 sequence: CASSDGTGRELQETQYF. CDR3 nucleotide sequence: TGTGCCAGCAGCGATGGGACAGGAAGAGAATTACAAGAGACCCAGTACTTC.

This sequence joins TRBV6-2 or TRBV6-3 and TRBJ2-2; D tentatively fits TRBD1 or TRBD2 (5 bases each). The germline V gene encodes CDR1 MNHEY and CDR2 SVGEGT. The CDR3 runs to 15 residues. With 8 bases removed from V and 7 bases from J, the gap between germline ends came to 20 bases. The CDR3 DNA is TGTGCCAGCTCTTTAGAGGGGCCCGACATCGGGGAGCTGTTTTTT. This encodes CASSLEGPDIGELFF.

The count of this clonotype is one. The J gene is TRBJ2-1, the V gene TRBV25-1; 8 nucleotides align to TRBD1. The V segment lost 7 bases and the J segment 9 bases; nucleotides outside the gene matches: 8. The CDR3 contains 13 residues. CDR1 MGHDK and CDR2 SYGVNS come from the germline V gene. The CDR3 nucleotides are TGTGCCAGCACCGCCCGTACAGGGGGTGAGCAGTTCTTC. It translates to CASTARTGGEQFF. Full variable domain (rest looked up from reference TRBV25-1 and TRBJ2-1): EADIYQTPRYLVIGTGKKITLECSQTMGHDKMYWYQQDPGMELHLIHYSYGVNSTEKGDLSSESTVSRIRTEHFPLTLESARPSHTSQYLCASTARTGGEQFFGPGTRLTVL.

This rearrangement joins TRBV28 to TRBJ2-7; TRBD1 matches 9 bases. The V gene's germline CDR1 is MDHEN and CDR2 SYDVKM. This CDR3 is 14 amino acids long. V was pared by 3 bases and J by 5 bases, with 5 bases of the junction left unmatched. CDR3 amino acids: CASSLGDRVDEQYF. DNA for the CDR3: TGTGCCAGCAGTTTGGGGGACAGGGTTGACGAGCAGTACTTC.

The rearrangement uses TRBV3-1 and TRBJ2-4; D is tentatively TRBD1 or TRBD2 (5 bases each). Deletions cut 3 bases from V and 1 base from J, with 13 bases between. CDR1 is LGHDT and CDR2 is YNNKEL in the germline V gene (reference sequence). The CDR3 has 16 residues. CDR3 bases: TGTGCCAGCAGCCAGGACTTGACAGCGGCCAAAAACATTCAGTACTTC. It codes for CASSQDLTAAKNIQYF.

This clonotype was seen ten or more times. The chain is built from TRBV11-2 and TRBJ2-5; TRBD2 is a possible D gene (5 bases). CDR1 is SGHAT and CDR2 is FQNNGV in the germline V gene. This CDR3 region has 15 residues. The V and J ends lost 1 base and 2 bases respectively, with 11 bases between them. CDR3 nucleotides: TGTGCCAGCAGCTTAGCTGGACTCCCGCAAGAGACCCAGTACTTC. As protein: CASSLAGLPQETQYF.

This clonotype has only a few counts. The chain couples TRBV20-1 to TRBJ1-6; D gene uncertain. Trimming cost V 5 bases and J 1 base, with 6 bases left between them. The CDR3 consists of 13 residues. Germline CDR1 DFQATT, CDR2 SNEGSKA (reference sequence). DNA of the CDR3: TGCAGTGCTCGGGATTCCTATAATTCACCCCTCCACTTT. Residues: CSARDSYNSPLHF.

The rearrangement joins TRBV29-1 to TRBJ2-2; no firm D call. The CDR3 is made up of 12 amino acids. Germline V gene sequence: CDR1 SQVTM, CDR2 ANQGSEA. The V gene lost 4 bases and the J gene lost 7 bases, with 10 bases spanning the gap. CDR3: CSVGTMSGELFF. The CDR3 region has the DNA TGCAGCGTTGGGACCATGAGCGGGGAGCTGTTTTTT.

This clonotype was seen a single time. This sequence joins TRBV6-1 and TRBJ1-2, with TRBD1 matching over 8 bases. Germline CDR1 is MNHNS and CDR2 is SASEGT. Losses at the gene ends were 5 bases for V and 1 base for J; bases not matched to a gene: 9. This CDR3 has 16 residues. CDR3 sequence (DNA): TGTGCCAGCAGTCCTGGGACAGGTTCAATTAACTATGGCTACACCTTC. Its protein product is CASSPGTGSINYGYTF.

The table lists this clonotype with many counts. The rearrangement links TRBV29-1 to TRBJ2-1; D unresolved. This CDR3 has 11 residues. Trimming pared 3 bases from V and 6 bases from J, leaving 6 bases between. Germline-derived CDR1 and CDR2 are SQVTM and ANQGSEA. CDR3 amino acids: CSVEQGNEQFF. The CDR3 DNA follows: TGCAGCGTTGAGCAAGGCAATGAGCAGTTCTTC.

The chain recombines TRBV7-9 with TRBJ2-4, with D perhaps being TRBD1 or TRBD2 (5 bases each). The J call is uncertain, as TRBJ2-7 better fits the DNA end. The CDR3 runs to 14 residues. CDR1 and CDR2 from the germline V gene are SEHNR and FQNEAQ (reference sequence). The CDR3 protein is CASRHGSGPYEQYF. Written as DNA, the CDR3 is TGTGCCAGCCGCCATGGTTCGGGGCCCTACGAGCAGTACTTC.